The 27 T cell receptor beta chains in this list originate from one sample, sequenced in a study of T cells in localized non-small cell lung cancer. Assay: immunoSEQ multiplex PCR; the TCRdb copy retains only in-frame clones and omits some. In the table there are roughly 36,000 clones, roughly 77% of which are singletons. The sequencing here drew on PBMCs, taken before any cancer treatment. The receptor source for this set is a woman between 40 and 69 years old with stage II squamous cell lung carcinoma.

This clone turned up a few times. This chain links TRBV6-1 with TRBJ1-4; 8 bases agree with TRBD1. This CDR3 has 16 amino acids. The V gene end was trimmed by 4 bases and the J gene end by 5 bases; junction bases not matched to a gene: 9. Per germline, CDR1 MNHNS and CDR2 SASEGT. This CDR3 reads CASSGGRGLVNEKLFF. Written as DNA, the CDR3 is TGTGCCAGCAGTGGAGGCAGGGGGCTCGTAAATGAAAAACTGTTTTTT.

This clone was detected only a few times. The V gene is TRBV28, the J gene TRBJ1-1; D unclear. Trimming stripped 2 bases from V and 1 base from J, with 20 bases between. CDR3 size: 18 residues. Germline V gives CDR1 MDHEN, CDR2 SYDVKM. The CDR3 coding sequence is TGTGCCAGCAGTTTACGGCTGGGCCCGTTACCTGAGAACACTGAAGCTTTCTTT. Translation: CASSLRLGPLPENTEAFF.

Regarding this clone: Germline and junction disagree at one end, which may indicate a read error. This sequence joins TRBV7-7 and TRBJ2-3; 7 nucleotides agree with TRBD2. There are 14 residues in the CDR3. Germline assignment: CDR1 SSHAT and CDR2 FNYEAQ (reference sequence). This CDR3 is CASSWGGAGDTQYF. CDR3 bases: TGTGCTAGCAGCTGGGGAGGGGCGGGAGATACGCAGTATTTT. Combining the CDR3 with reference TRBV7-7 and TRBJ2-3 gives the whole variable domain GAGVSQSPRYKVTKRGQDVTLRCDPISSHATLYWYQQALGQGPEFLTYFNYEAQPDKSGLPSDRFSAERPEGSISTLTIQRTEQRDSAMYRCASSWGGAGDTQYFGPGTRLTVL.

The chain couples TRBV7-3 to TRBJ2-1; TRBD1 matches 7 bases. V lost 4 bases and J lost 8; bases outside the gene matches: 11. CDR1 SGHTA and CDR2 FQGTGA come from the germline V gene. CDR3 size: 15 residues. CDR3: CASSSGQVKGDEQFF. Written as DNA, the CDR3 is TGTGCCAGCAGCTCCGGACAGGTAAAGGGGGATGAGCAGTTCTTC.

This clone was observed a few times. This chain connects TRBV19 to TRBJ2-3; no clear D. The CDR3 is 14 residues long. Germline CDR1 LNHDA, CDR2 SQIVND (reference sequence). V shed 4 bases and J shed 3 bases, with 11 bases lying between them. CDR3 region: CASSRRLDTDTQYF. DNA of the CDR3: TGTGCCAGTAGTAGGCGGCTGGATACAGATACGCAGTATTTT.

With regard to this clone: The junction departs from the called germline gene at one end, perhaps through a read error. The chain couples TRBV6-5 to TRBJ2-5; 12 nucleotides line up with TRBD1. In germline, CDR1 is MNHEY, CDR2 SVGAGI. CDR3 length equals 13 residues. Here the CDR3 reads CASSRPAGTGGHF. The CDR3 region has the DNA TGTGCCAGCAGTCGCCCAGCCGGGACAGGGGGCCACTTC.

V gene TRBV9 combines with J gene TRBJ1-5, with no clear D. V lost 4 bases and J lost 5, with 10 bases in between. The CDR3 extends over 13 amino acids. Per germline, CDR1 SGDLS and CDR2 YYNGEE. In DNA form, the CDR3 reads TGTGCCAGCAGCTCCCTCCTCGATCAGCCCCAGCATTTT. Translation: CASSSLLDQPQHF.

A few counts support this clone. At the DNA level, this CDR3 is encoded by other sequences in the same sample as well. The J gene is TRBJ1-1, the V gene TRBV18; D remains ambiguous. There are 15 residues in the CDR3. V lost 2 bases and J lost 0, with 10 bases in between. CDR1 is KGHSH and CDR2 is LQKENI in the germline V gene. In nucleotides, the CDR3 is TGTGCCAGCTCACCAGCCATCGAACTGAACACTGAAGCTTTCTTT. It yields the protein CASSPAIELNTEAFF. Together with reference TRBV18 and TRBJ1-1, the CDR3 gives the full variable domain: NAGVMQNPRHLVRRRGQEARLRCSPMKGHSHVYWYRQLPEEGLKFMVYLQKENIIDESGMPKERFSAEFPKEGPSILRIQQVVRGDSAAYFCASSPAIELNTEAFFGQGTRLTVV.

V is TRBV6-5 and J is TRBJ2-5; 12 bases agree with TRBD2. Germline-derived CDR1 and CDR2 are MNHEY and SVGAGI. The CDR3 covers 15 residues. Unmatched junction bases numbered 6, after V lost 6 bases and J lost 4 bases. The CDR3 spells CASRLTSGSAETQYF. CDR3 nucleotide sequence: TGTGCCAGCAGGCTGACTAGCGGGAGTGCAGAGACCCAGTACTTC.

This chain uses TRBV6-5 with TRBJ1-1, with D possibly TRBD1 on 6 matching bases. The length of the CDR3 is 15 residues. Per the germline V gene, CDR1 is MNHEY and CDR2 is SVGAGI. V was trimmed by 6 bases and J by 2 bases, leaving 16 bases between them. The CDR3 reads CASRGGRLDNTEAFF. In nucleotides, the CDR3 is TGTGCCAGCAGGGGGGGCAGACTGGATAACACTGAAGCTTTCTTT.

This clone was seen only a few times. The V and J genes are TRBV5-8 and TRBJ2-3; 14 positions agree with TRBD2. Trimming removed 5 bases from V and 7 bases from J; junction bases left unmatched: 6. CDR1 and CDR2 (germline): SGHTS, YDEGEE. The CDR3 is 15 amino acids. The CDR3 nucleotides read TGTGCCAGCAGGCAGACTAGCGGGAGGGCGCATACGCAGTATTTT. Translation gives CASRQTSGRAHTQYF.

This clone is a singleton in its sample. J is TRBJ1-1 and V is TRBV29-1, with 12 positions matching TRBD1. Germline loops: CDR1 SQVTM, CDR2 ANQGSEA. The J segment lost 7 bases and the V segment lost 8 bases, leaving 14 bases of the junction unmatched. This CDR3 spans 15 amino acids. The CDR3 DNA follows: TGCAGCCCAGGGCGGGCCGGGACAGGGGGCAGTGAAGCTTTCTTT. Translated: CSPGRAGTGGSEAFF.

V and J are TRBV10-3 and TRBJ1-6; 12 positions agree with TRBD1. The V gene's germline CDR1 is ENHRY and CDR2 SYGVKD. The CDR3 sequence is 17 residues long. V shed 7 bases and J 7 bases; nucleotides not matched to a gene: 11. In nucleotides, the CDR3 is TGTGCCATCAAGAGGGGACAGGGGGCTGTTGAGAATTCACCCCTCCACTTT. This encodes CAIKRGQGAVENSPLHF.

The chain recombines TRBV19 with TRBJ2-7, with TRBD1 matching 9 bases. CDR3 size: 14 residues. CDR1 and CDR2 (germline): LNHDA, SQIVND (reference sequence). V trimming: 5 bases; J trimming: 2 bases; junction bases outside the gene matches: 4. CDR3 amino acids: CASSPRTGAYEQYF. In nucleotides, the CDR3 is TGTGCCAGTAGTCCCCGGACAGGGGCCTACGAGCAGTACTTC.

The chain carries TRBV7-9 and TRBJ2-1; 11 bases align to TRBD2. The CDR3 extends over 14 amino acids. The germline CDR1 and CDR2 sequences are SEHNR and FQNEAQ (reference sequence). The junction had 4 bases not matched to a gene; V was cut back by 5 bases and J by 7 bases. The CDR3 region is CASSPRTSGNEQFF. CDR3 nucleotides: TGTGCCAGCAGCCCGCGGACTAGCGGGAATGAGCAGTTCTTC. Full variable domain (remainder filled in from reference TRBV7-9 and TRBJ2-1): DTGVSQNPRHKITKRGQNVTFRCDPISEHNRLYWYRQTLGQGPEFLTYFQNEAQLEKSRLLSDRFSAERPKGSFSTLEIQRTEQGDSAMYLCASSPRTSGNEQFFGPGTRLTVL.

V is TRBV7-2 and J is TRBJ2-2; D may correspond to TRBD1 or TRBD2 (7 bases each). Trimming took off 7 bases at V and 7 bases at J, with 16 bases between the two ends. CDR1 and CDR2 from the germline V gene are SGHTA and FQGNSA. This CDR3 contains 14 residues. The CDR3 region is CASNLQGGSGELFF. The CDR3 nucleotides read TGTGCCAGCAATTTGCAGGGGGGGAGCGGGGAGCTGTTTTTT.

The rearrangement links TRBV5-1 to TRBJ1-1, with D perhaps matching TRBD1 (6 bases). Deletions cut 4 bases from V and 7 bases from J, with 14 bases between. The germline CDR1 and CDR2 sequences are SGHRS and YFSETQ. The CDR3 totals 13 residues. The CDR3 DNA is TGCGCCAGCAGCACAGGACAGTTCGATGAAGCTTTCTTT. It yields the protein CASSTGQFDEAFF.

The chain uses TRBV5-1 and TRBJ2-3, with a weak D call TRBD1 (6 bases). Deletions cut 5 bases from V and 2 bases from J, with 15 bases between. The germline CDR1 and CDR2 sequences are SGHRS and YFSETQ. This CDR3 is built from 15 residues. The CDR3 DNA reads TGCGCCAGCAGATTCCGACAGGAACTCACAGATACGCAGTATTTT. Its protein product is CASRFRQELTDTQYF.

The V gene is TRBV11-2, the J gene TRBJ2-7; D is perhaps TRBD1 (7 bases). The germline V gene has CDR1 SGHAT and CDR2 FQNNGV. V lost 4 bases and J 5 bases, leaving 24 bases between the germline ends. The CDR3 totals 17 residues. This CDR3 is CASSSRGARQGSHEQYF. CDR3 DNA: TGTGCCAGCAGCTCCAGGGGGGCCCGGCAGGGTTCTCACGAGCAGTACTTC.

The chain is built from TRBV2 and TRBJ1-2; D gene ambiguous. The CDR3 has 15 amino acids. Germline V gene data show CDR1 as SNHLY and CDR2 as FYNNEI. The germline V and J ends were trimmed by 5 bases and 0 bases, with 13 bases remaining between them. The CDR3 region is CASSIRETSNYGYTF. In DNA form, the CDR3 reads TGTGCCAGCAGTATAAGAGAAACGTCTAACTATGGCTACACCTTC. The full variable domain, in which reference TRBV2 and TRBJ1-2 provide the parts outside the CDR3, is EPEVTQTPSHQVTQMGQEVILRCVPISNHLYFYWYRQILGQKVEFLVSFYNNEISEKSEIFDDQFSVERPDGSNFTLKIRSTKLEDSAMYFCASSIRETSNYGYTFGSGTRLTVV.

The chain is built from TRBV19 and TRBJ1-6, with TRBD1 matching 8 bases. CDR1 is LNHDA and CDR2 is SQIVND in the germline V gene (reference sequence). V lost 5 bases, J lost 10 bases, and 4 bases stayed unmatched. The CDR3 spans 13 residues. Here the CDR3 reads CASSLPGGSPLHF. Written as DNA, the CDR3 is TGTGCCAGTAGTTTGCCAGGGGGCTCACCCCTCCACTTT. Variable domain in full (rest from reference TRBV19 and TRBJ1-6): DGGITQSPKYLFRKEGQNVTLSCEQNLNHDAMYWYRQDPGQGLRLIYYSQIVNDFQKGDIAEGYSVSREKKESFPLTVTSAQKNPTAFYLCASSLPGGSPLHFGNGTRLTVT.

This chain connects TRBV5-1 to TRBJ2-2; TRBD2 is a possible D gene (6 bases). CDR3 length: 16 residues. Trimming removed 3 bases at V and 6 bases at J, with 18 bases between. Germline V CDR1 and CDR2: SGHRS, YFSETQ. The CDR3 spells CASSSGLSSGSGELFF. DNA for the CDR3: TGCGCCAGCAGCTCGGGACTCAGTTCCGGATCCGGGGAGCTGTTTTTT.

The rearrangement links TRBV6-1 to TRBJ2-3; D is perhaps TRBD2 (7 bases). CDR1 MNHNS and CDR2 SASEGT come from the germline V gene. The CDR3 length is 19 residues. Trimming stripped 0 bases from V and 3 bases from J, with 22 bases between. DNA for the CDR3: TGTGCCAGCAGTGAAGCGCATGGGGGGGCGCAGGGTTTAACAGATACGCAGTATTTT. Residues: CASSEAHGGAQGLTDTQYF.

The V call is TRBV18, the J call TRBJ2-3, with 10 nucleotides matching TRBD1. Germline trimming cut 6 bases from V and 9 bases from J; bases unmatched to any gene: 27. The CDR3 runs 20 residues. CDR1 is KGHSH, CDR2 LQKENI, per germline. CDR3 nucleotides: TGTGCCAGCTCCCACACCGGGACAGGGGTTTTGAAGACAGATACGCAGACGCAGTATTTT. As protein: CASSHTGTGVLKTDTQTQYF.

The V call is TRBV11-2, the J call TRBJ1-2; D unresolved. This CDR3 is 13 amino acids long. The germline gives CDR1 SGHAT, CDR2 FQNNGV. Trimming left V 5 bases short and J 7 bases short, with 14 bases between. The CDR3 loop is CASSVAAGVGYTF. The CDR3 DNA reads as TGTGCCAGCAGCGTAGCCGCAGGCGTTGGCTACACCTTC. Filled out from reference TRBV11-2 and TRBJ1-2, the complete variable domain reads EAGVAQSPRYKIIEKRQSVAFWCNPISGHATLYWYQQILGQGPKLLIQFQNNGVVDDSQLPKDRFSAERLKGVDSTLKIQPAKLEDSAVYLCASSVAAGVGYTFGSGTRLTVV.

The chain links TRBV6-6 to TRBJ2-2; the D gene is possibly TRBD1 (5 bases). CDR3 length: 15 residues. V gave up 10 bases and J gave up 0 bases, with 15 bases separating them. Looked up from germline, CDR1 is MNHNY and CDR2 is SVGAGI (reference sequence). CDR3 nucleotide sequence: TGTGCCACATCTTACAGGAGCGCGAACACCGGGGAGCTGTTTTTT. Its translation is CATSYRSANTGELFF.

This clone came up once. The V call is TRBV4-2, the J call TRBJ2-5, with unresolved D. CDR1 and CDR2 from the germline V gene are LGHNA and YNFKEQ. CDR3 length: 13 amino acids. Trimming left V 4 bases short and J 1 base short, with 7 bases between. CDR3 coding DNA: TGTGCCAGCAGCCGGGCCTTCCAAGAGACCCAGTACTTC. Its translation: CASSRAFQETQYF.